Shown below are 13 T cell receptor beta chains from a single sample sequenced in a study of neurological immune-mediated disorders. Using its own MiXCR run on the 5' RACE reads, TCRdb lists one record per CDR3 protein. The sample lists about 89,000 distinct CDR3 sequences, roughly 2.6% seen once, with roughly 1.1% in the top ten. Specimen: PBMCs. The receptors here all came from a woman aged 25-40 years with multiple sclerosis.

The table lists this clonotype with many counts. The rearrangement uses TRBV20-1 and TRBJ2-7; possibly TRBD1 for D (5 bases). The V and J ends lost 3 bases and 0 bases respectively, with 15 bases between them. The CDR3 totals 15 residues. Per germline, CDR1 DFQATT and CDR2 SNEGSKA (reference sequence). The CDR3 region has the DNA TGCAGTGCTAGGGGGCAGCTCGGCGGCTCCTACGAGCAGTACTTC. This encodes CSARGQLGGSYEQYF.

This clonotype came up many times. The genes are TRBV7-2 and TRBJ2-7; maybe TRBD2 (5 bases). The CDR3 sequence is 15 residues long. Germline V lookup: CDR1 SGHTA, CDR2 FQGNSA. V was cut by 0 bases and J by 3 bases, with 12 bases left in between. CDR3 residues: CASSLAQGSYYEQYF. The DNA of the CDR3 is TGTGCCAGCAGCTTAGCGCAAGGGAGCTACTACGAGCAGTACTTC.

This clonotype was detected many times. This sequence joins TRBV18 and TRBJ2-1; 9 nucleotides match TRBD2. The CDR3 is made up of 16 amino acids. The germline V gene has CDR1 KGHSH and CDR2 LQKENI. V lost 3 bases to trimming and J lost 6 bases; unmatched junction nucleotides: 9. The CDR3 DNA reads TGTGCCAGCTCACCCGGGATGACAGCGGGGGGCAATGAGCAGTTCTTC. This translates into CASSPGMTAGGNEQFF.

The table lists this clonotype with many counts. The chain combines TRBV7-2 with TRBJ2-3, with D perhaps matching TRBD2 (7 bases). Trimming took 5 bases from V and 4 from J, leaving 19 bases between them. The CDR3 sequence is 16 residues long. Germline V gene sequence: CDR1 SGHTA, CDR2 FQGNSA. CDR3 nucleotides: TGTGCCAGCAGCCGGAGTGGGGGCCTAGCGGCAGATACGCAGTATTTT. Amino acid sequence: CASSRSGGLAADTQYF.

This clonotype was counted many times. The rearrangement uses TRBV20-1 and TRBJ2-1; tentative D call: TRBD2 (6 bases). Trimming removed 2 bases from V and 8 bases from J, with 13 bases in between. The CDR3 loop spans 13 amino acids. The V gene's germline CDR1 is DFQATT and CDR2 SNEGSKA (reference sequence). CDR3 DNA sequence: TGCAGTGCTAGACCACTAGCTATCTATGAGCAGTTCTTC. Translating gives CSARPLAIYEQFF.

This clonotype was seen at least ten times. The chain uses TRBV7-2 and TRBJ1-1, with D possibly matching TRBD1 (6 bases). Between the trimmed V and J ends, which lost 5 bases and 5 bases, there was a span of 15 bases. This CDR3 contains 14 residues. Looked up from germline, CDR1 is SGHTA and CDR2 is FQGNSA. The CDR3 protein is CASSPRGGWTEAFF. CDR3 DNA sequence: TGTGCCAGCAGCCCTAGGGGGGGCTGGACTGAAGCTTTCTTT.

The chain couples TRBV4-1 to TRBJ2-2; no reliable D call. Germline CDR1 and CDR2: MGHRA and YSYEKL. The CDR3 has 16 amino acids. The V gene lost 1 base and the J gene lost 1 base, with 10 bases spanning the gap. The DNA for the CDR3 is TGCGCCAGCAGCCAAGTGGGTCGGGTGAACACCGGGGAGCTGTTTTTT. Residues: CASSQVGRVNTGELFF.

In its sample, this clonotype was seen a few times. The rearrangement links TRBV2 to TRBJ2-3, with unresolved D. Germline V gene sequence: CDR1 SNHLY, CDR2 FYNNEI. Trimming left V 4 bases short and J 2 bases short, with 7 bases between. The CDR3 contains 13 residues. The CDR3 region is CASSALLTDTQYF. The CDR3 region has the DNA TGTGCCAGCAGTGCCCTCCTCACAGATACGCAGTATTTT.

This clonotype was seen repeatedly, ten times or more. The CDR3 sequence is CASSLQAGVYNEQFF. CDR3 coding DNA: TGTGCCAGCAGCTTACAAGCGGGAGTTTACAATGAGCAGTTCTTC. J is TRBJ2-1 and V is TRBV7-2, with TRBD2 matching 8 bases. The CDR3 has 15 residues. With V trimmed by 2 bases and J by 4 bases, 4 bases remained unmatched. Germline V CDR1 and CDR2: SGHTA, FQGNSA. Full variable domain (rest looked up from reference TRBV7-2 and TRBJ2-1): GAGVSQSPSNKVTEKGKDVELRCDPISGHTALYWYRQSLGQGLEFLIYFQGNSAPDKSGLPSDRFSAERTGGSVSTLTIQRTQQEDSAVYLCASSLQAGVYNEQFFGPGTRLTVL.

This clonotype was observed at least ten times. The J gene is TRBJ2-5, the V gene TRBV7-2, with D possibly TRBD2 on 6 matching bases. CDR1 is SGHTA, CDR2 FQGNSA, per germline. V was clipped by 1 base and J by 7 bases, with 13 bases between them. The CDR3 totals 14 residues. The CDR3 region is CASSLESGLGTQYF. The CDR3 bases are TGTGCCAGCAGCTTAGAGTCGGGACTCGGGACCCAGTACTTC.

This clonotype showed up many times. This chain connects TRBV6-5 to TRBJ2-7, with D maybe TRBD1 (6 bases). Germline V gives CDR1 MNHEY, CDR2 SVGAGI. Trimming shortened V by 6 bases and J by 3 bases, and 15 bases separated the two germline ends. The CDR3 spans 14 residues. The CDR3 coding sequence is TGTGCCAGCAGGCAGCTACAGGGTGTCTACGAGCAGTACTTC. It specifies CASRQLQGVYEQYF.

This clonotype was counted ten times or more. This chain links TRBV28 with TRBJ1-1, with 10 positions matching TRBD1. The J segment lost 5 bases and the V segment lost 3 bases, leaving 6 bases of the junction unmatched. Germline V CDR1 and CDR2: MDHEN, SYDVKM. The length of the CDR3 is 15 residues. CDR3 nucleotide sequence: TGTGCCAGCAGTTTTGTCGGACAGGGGGGTACTGAAGCTTTCTTT. It is translated as CASSFVGQGGTEAFF. Looking up the rest from reference TRBV28 and TRBJ1-1 gives the full variable domain: DVKVTQSSRYLVKRTGEKVFLECVQDMDHENMFWYRQDPGLGLRLIYFSYDVKMKEKGDIPEGYSVSREKKERFSLILESASTNQTSMYLCASSFVGQGGTEAFFGQGTRLTVV.

J is TRBJ2-5 and V is TRBV11-3; TRBD1 aligns across 7 bases. The trim removed 6 bases at V and 0 bases at J, leaving 7 bases unmatched. Germline V gene lookup returns CDR1 SGHNT and CDR2 YENEEA. CDR3 length equals 15 residues. In DNA form, the CDR3 reads TGTGCCAGCAGGCGGACAGGTACCCACCAAGAGACCCAGTACTTC. It is translated as CASRRTGTHQETQYF. The full variable domain, its missing parts supplied by reference TRBV11-3 and TRBJ2-5, is EAGVVQSPRYKIIEKKQPVAFWCNPISGHNTLYWYLQNLGQGPELLIRYENEEAVDDSQLPKDRFSAERLKGVDSTLKIQPAELGDSAVYLCASRRTGTHQETQYFGPGTRLLVL.